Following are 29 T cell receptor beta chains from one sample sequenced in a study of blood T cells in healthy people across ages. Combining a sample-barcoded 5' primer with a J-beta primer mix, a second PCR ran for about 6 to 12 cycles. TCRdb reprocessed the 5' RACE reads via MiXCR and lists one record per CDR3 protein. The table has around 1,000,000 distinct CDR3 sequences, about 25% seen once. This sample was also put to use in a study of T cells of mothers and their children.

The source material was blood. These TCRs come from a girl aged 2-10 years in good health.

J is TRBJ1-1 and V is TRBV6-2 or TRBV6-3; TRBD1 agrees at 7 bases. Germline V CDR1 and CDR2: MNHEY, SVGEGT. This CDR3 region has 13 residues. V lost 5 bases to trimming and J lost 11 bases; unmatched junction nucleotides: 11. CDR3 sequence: CASSLYADRSAFF. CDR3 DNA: TGTGCCAGCAGTCTTTATGCGGACAGGTCGGCTTTCTTT.

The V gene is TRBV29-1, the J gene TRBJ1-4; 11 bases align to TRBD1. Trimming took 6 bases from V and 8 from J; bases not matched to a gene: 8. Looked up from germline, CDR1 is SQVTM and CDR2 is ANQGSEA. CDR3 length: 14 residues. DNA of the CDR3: TGCAGCGTGAGGGACCGGGACAGGGGGGAAAAACTGTTTTTT. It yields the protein CSVRDRDRGEKLFF. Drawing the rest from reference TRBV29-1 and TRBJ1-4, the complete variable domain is SAVISQKPSRDICQRGTSLTIQCQVDSQVTMMFWYRQQPGQSLTLIATANQGSEATYESGFVIDKFPISRPNLTFSTLTVSNMSPEDSSIYLCSVRDRDRGEKLFFGSGTQLSVL.

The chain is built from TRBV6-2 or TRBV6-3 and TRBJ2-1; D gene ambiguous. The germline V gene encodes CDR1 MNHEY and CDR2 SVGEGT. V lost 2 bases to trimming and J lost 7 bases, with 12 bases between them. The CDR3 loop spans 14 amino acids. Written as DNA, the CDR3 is TGTGCCAGCAGTTACACTGGATCCTGGAATGAGCAGTTCTTC. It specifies CASSYTGSWNEQFF.

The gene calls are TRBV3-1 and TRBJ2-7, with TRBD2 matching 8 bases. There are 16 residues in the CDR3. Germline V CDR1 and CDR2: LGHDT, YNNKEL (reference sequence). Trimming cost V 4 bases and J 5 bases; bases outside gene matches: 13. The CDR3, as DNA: TGTGCCAGCAGCCTGCAAGCGGGAGCCTTTTGGGACGAGCAGTACTTC. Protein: CASSLQAGAFWDEQYF.

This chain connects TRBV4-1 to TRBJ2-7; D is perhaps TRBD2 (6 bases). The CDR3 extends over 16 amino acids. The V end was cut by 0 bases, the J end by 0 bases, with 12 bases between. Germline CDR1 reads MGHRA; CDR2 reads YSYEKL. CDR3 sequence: CASSQEVRGSSYEQYF. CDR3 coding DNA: TGCGCCAGCAGCCAAGAGGTCCGGGGGAGCTCCTACGAGCAGTACTTC.

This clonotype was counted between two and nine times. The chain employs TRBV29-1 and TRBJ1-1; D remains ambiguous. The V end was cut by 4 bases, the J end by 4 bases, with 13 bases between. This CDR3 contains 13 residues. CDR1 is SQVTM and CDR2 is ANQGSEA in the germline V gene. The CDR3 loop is CSVVPHRPTEAFF. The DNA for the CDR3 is TGCAGCGTTGTTCCCCACCGACCCACTGAAGCTTTCTTT.

CDR3 DNA sequence: TGCGCCAGCAGCTTGGAGGGGGGTTCGGAGACCCAGTACTTC. Translation: CASSLEGGSETQYF. The rearrangement joins TRBV5-1 to TRBJ2-5, with D tentatively TRBD1 or TRBD2 (6 bases each). The V gene lost 0 bases and the J gene lost 5 bases, with 11 bases spanning the gap. This CDR3 is 14 amino acids long. The V gene's germline CDR1 is SGHRS and CDR2 YFSETQ.

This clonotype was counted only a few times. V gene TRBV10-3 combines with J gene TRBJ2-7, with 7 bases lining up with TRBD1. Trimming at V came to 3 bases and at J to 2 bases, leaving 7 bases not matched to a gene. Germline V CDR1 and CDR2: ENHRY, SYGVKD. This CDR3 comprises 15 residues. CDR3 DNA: TGTGCCATCAGTGACCTGGGAACAGGGGCCTACGAGCAGTACTTC. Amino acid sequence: CAISDLGTGAYEQYF.

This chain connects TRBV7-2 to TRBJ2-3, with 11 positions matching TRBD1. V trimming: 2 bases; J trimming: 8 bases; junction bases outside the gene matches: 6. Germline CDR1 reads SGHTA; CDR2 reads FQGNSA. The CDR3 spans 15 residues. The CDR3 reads CASSLTGQGAGTQYF. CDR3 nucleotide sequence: TGTGCCAGCAGCTTAACAGGACAGGGGGCAGGTACGCAGTATTTT.

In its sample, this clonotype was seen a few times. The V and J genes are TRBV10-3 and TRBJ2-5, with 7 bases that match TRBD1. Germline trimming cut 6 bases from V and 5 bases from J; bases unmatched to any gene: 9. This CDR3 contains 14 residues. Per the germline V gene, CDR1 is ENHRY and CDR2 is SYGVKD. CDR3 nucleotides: TGTGCCATCAGGCGACAGGGTGGGGAGGAGACCCAGTACTTC. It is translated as CAIRRQGGEETQYF.

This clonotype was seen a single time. The CDR3 DNA follows: TGTGCCAGCAGCACCCCTCGGAGCGGGGGCCCCCAAGAGACCCAGTACTTC. As protein: CASSTPRSGGPQETQYF. This chain uses TRBV7-9 with TRBJ2-5, with 8 positions matching TRBD2. V was clipped by 5 bases and J by 1 base; unmatched bases: 12. Germline CDR1 SEHNR, CDR2 FQNEAQ (reference sequence). This CDR3 has 17 amino acids.

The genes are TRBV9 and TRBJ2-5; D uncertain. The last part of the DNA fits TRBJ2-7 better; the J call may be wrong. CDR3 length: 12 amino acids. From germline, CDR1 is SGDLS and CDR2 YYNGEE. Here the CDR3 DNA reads TGTGCCAGCAGTGAAGGAATCGGCGAGCAGTACTTC. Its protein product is CASSEGIGEQYF.

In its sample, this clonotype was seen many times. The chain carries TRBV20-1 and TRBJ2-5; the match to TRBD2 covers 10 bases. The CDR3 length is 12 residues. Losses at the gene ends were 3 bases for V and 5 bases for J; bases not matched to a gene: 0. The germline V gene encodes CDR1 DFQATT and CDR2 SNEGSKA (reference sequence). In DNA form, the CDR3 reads TGCAGTGCTAGGACTAGCGGGGAGACCCAGTACTTC. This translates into CSARTSGETQYF.

The CDR3 spells CSAREVVGNIQYF. Written as DNA, the CDR3 is TGCAGTGCTAGAGAGGTCGTTGGGAACATTCAGTACTTC. This rearrangement joins TRBV20-1 to TRBJ2-4; no definite D call. The CDR3 sequence is 13 residues long. CDR1 and CDR2 from the germline V gene are DFQATT and SNEGSKA (reference sequence). Trimming pared 0 bases from V and 7 bases from J, leaving 10 bases between.

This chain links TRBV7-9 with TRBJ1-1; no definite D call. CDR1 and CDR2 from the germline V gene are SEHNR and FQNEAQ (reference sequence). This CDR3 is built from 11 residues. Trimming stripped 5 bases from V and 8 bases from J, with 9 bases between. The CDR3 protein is CASSPSREAFF. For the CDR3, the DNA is TGTGCCAGCAGCCCGAGTAGGGAAGCTTTCTTT.

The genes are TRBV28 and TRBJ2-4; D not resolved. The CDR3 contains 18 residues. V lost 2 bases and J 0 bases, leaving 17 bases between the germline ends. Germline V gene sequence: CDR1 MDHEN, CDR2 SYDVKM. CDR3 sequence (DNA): TGTGCCAGCAGTTTAAGGATCCGGCAGCACTTAGCCAAAAACATTCAGTACTTC. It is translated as CASSLRIRQHLAKNIQYF.

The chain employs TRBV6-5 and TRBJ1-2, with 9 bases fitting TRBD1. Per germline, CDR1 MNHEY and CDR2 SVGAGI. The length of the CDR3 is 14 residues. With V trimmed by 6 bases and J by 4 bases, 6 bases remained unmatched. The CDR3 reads CASRGTGTLYGYTF. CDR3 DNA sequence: TGTGCCAGCAGAGGGACAGGGACACTCTATGGCTACACCTTC.

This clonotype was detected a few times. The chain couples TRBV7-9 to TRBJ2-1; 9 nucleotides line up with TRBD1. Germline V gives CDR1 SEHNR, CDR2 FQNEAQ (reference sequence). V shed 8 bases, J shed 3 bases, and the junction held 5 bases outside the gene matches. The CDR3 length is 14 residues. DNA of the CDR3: TGTGCCAGCGGCCGGGACAGGGACTACAATGAGCAGTTCTTC. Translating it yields CASGRDRDYNEQFF.

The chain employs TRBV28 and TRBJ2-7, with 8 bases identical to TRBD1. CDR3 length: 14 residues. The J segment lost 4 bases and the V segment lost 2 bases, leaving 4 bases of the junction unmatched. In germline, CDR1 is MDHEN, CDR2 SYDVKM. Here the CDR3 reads CASSLTDRGYEQYF. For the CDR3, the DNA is TGTGCCAGCAGTTTAACAGACAGGGGATACGAGCAGTACTTC.

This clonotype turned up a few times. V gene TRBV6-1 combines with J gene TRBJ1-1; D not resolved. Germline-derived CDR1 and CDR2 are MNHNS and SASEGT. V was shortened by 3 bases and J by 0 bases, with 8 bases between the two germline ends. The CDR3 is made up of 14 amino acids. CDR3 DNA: TGTGCCAGCAGTGATGCCAGAATGAACACTGAAGCTTTCTTT. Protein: CASSDARMNTEAFF.

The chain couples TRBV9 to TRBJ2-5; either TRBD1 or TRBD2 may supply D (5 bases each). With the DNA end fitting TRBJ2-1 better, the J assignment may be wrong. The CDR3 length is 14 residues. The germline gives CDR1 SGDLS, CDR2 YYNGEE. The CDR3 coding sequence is TGTGCCAGCAGCGCGGCGGGTCAGGGAGATGAGCAGTTCTTC. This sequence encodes CASSAAGQGDEQFF.

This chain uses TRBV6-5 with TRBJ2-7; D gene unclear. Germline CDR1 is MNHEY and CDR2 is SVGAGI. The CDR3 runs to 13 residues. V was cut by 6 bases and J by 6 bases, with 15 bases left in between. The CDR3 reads CASRNRGEGEQYF. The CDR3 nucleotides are TGTGCCAGCAGGAATCGAGGAGAAGGCGAGCAGTACTTC.

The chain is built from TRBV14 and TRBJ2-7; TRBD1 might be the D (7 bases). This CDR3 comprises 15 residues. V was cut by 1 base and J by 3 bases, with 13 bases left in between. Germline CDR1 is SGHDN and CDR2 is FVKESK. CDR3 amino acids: CASSQVGGGGYEQYF. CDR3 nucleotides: TGTGCCAGCAGCCAAGTAGGAGGGGGCGGCTACGAGCAGTACTTC. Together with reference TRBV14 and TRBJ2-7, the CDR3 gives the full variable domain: EAGVTQFPSHSVIEKGQTVTLRCDPISGHDNLYWYRRVMGKEIKFLLHFVKESKQDESGMPNNRFLAERTGGTYSTLKVQPAELEDSGVYFCASSQVGGGGYEQYFGPGTRLTVT.

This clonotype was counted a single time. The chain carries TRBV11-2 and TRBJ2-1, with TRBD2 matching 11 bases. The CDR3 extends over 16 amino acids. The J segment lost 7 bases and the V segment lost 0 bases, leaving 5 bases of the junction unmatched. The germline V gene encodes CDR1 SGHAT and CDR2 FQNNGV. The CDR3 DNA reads TGTGCCAGCAGCTTAGATTTCCTAGCGGGAGGTAATGAGCAGTTCTTC. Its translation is CASSLDFLAGGNEQFF.

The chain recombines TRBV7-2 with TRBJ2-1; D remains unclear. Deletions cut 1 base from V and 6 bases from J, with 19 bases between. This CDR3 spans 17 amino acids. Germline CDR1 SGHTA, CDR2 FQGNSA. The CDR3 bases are TGTGCCAGCAGCTTAGTCCCGGGTCTGACCCTCCTCAATGAGCAGTTCTTC. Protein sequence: CASSLVPGLTLLNEQFF.

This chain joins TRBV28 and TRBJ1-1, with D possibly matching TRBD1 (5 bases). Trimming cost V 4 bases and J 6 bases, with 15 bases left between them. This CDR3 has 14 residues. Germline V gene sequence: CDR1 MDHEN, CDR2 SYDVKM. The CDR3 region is CASSSGGAGAEAFF. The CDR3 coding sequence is TGTGCCAGCAGTTCGGGCGGGGCCGGCGCTGAAGCTTTCTTT.

CDR3 loop: CASINKGGPLGGANVLTF. CDR3 in DNA: TGTGCCAGCATAAATAAGGGGGGGCCCCTCGGTGGGGCCAACGTCCTGACTTTC. The rearrangement links TRBV6-1 to TRBJ2-6, with D maybe TRBD2 (7 bases). Germline V lookup: CDR1 MNHNS, CDR2 SASEGT. V lost 7 bases to trimming and J lost 3 bases, with 22 bases between them. The CDR3 totals 18 residues.

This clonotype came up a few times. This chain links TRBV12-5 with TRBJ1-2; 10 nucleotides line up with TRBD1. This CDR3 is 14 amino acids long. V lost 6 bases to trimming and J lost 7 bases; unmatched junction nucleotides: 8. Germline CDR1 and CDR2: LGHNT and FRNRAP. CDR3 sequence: CASGPGQGLSGYTF. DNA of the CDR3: TGTGCTAGTGGCCCGGGACAGGGGCTCAGTGGCTACACCTTC.

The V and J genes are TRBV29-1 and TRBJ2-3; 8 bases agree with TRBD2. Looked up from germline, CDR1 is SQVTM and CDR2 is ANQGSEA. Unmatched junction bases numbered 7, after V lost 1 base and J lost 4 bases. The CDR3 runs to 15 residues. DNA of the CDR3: TGCAGCGTTGAAGTGCGACGGGAGGGCCCAGATACGCAGTATTTT. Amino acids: CSVEVRREGPDTQYF.